Below are 16 T cell receptor beta chains sequenced from a single sample in a study of blood T cell repertoires in COVID-19. Generated by immunoSEQ multiplex PCR, the TCRdb table keeps only in-frame clones and is missing some. Of over 150,000 clones in the sample, more than 70% are singletons; the top ten hold about 10%. The sequenced sample consisted of peripheral blood. Source of these receptors: a woman older than 75 with active or convalescent COVID-19.

In its sample, this clone was seen once. The chain joins TRBV7-9 to TRBJ1-4, with 9 bases matching TRBD1. The V and J ends lost 5 bases and 3 bases, in that order; junction bases with no gene match: 10. The length of the CDR3 is 17 residues. CDR1 is SEHNR and CDR2 is FQNEAQ in the germline V gene (reference sequence). The CDR3 DNA reads as TGTGCCAGCAGCCTGGGACAGGGAAATAAGGCTAATGAAAAACTGTTTTTT. As protein: CASSLGQGNKANEKLFF.

V is TRBV4-2 and J is TRBJ1-4; 8 nucleotides match TRBD1. J lost 8 bases, V lost 0 bases, and 14 bases had no gene match. Germline V lookup: CDR1 LGHNA, CDR2 YNFKEQ. This CDR3 is built from 18 residues. The CDR3 bases are TGTGCCAGCAGCCAAGATCGACAGGGGCCACCACCGAAAGAAAAACTGTTTTTT. Amino acids: CASSQDRQGPPPKEKLFF.

J is TRBJ1-2 and V is TRBV9; D gene ambiguous. This CDR3 has 14 residues. Germline loops: CDR1 SGDLS, CDR2 YYNGEE. Deletions cut 4 bases from V and 4 bases from J, with 14 bases between. This CDR3 is CASSLRPGSYGYTF. CDR3 bases: TGTGCCAGCAGCCTCCGCCCAGGAAGCTATGGCTACACCTTC.

This chain links TRBV5-1 with TRBJ2-2, with a possible D match to TRBD1 (6 bases). The length of the CDR3 is 17 residues. V was cut by 0 bases and J by 0 bases, with 12 bases left in between. Germline V gene lookup returns CDR1 SGHRS and CDR2 YFSETQ. CDR3 DNA sequence: TGCGCCAGCAGCTTGGTACCCCAGGGGTCGAACACCGGGGAGCTGTTTTTT. Protein product: CASSLVPQGSNTGELFF. The full variable domain, completed using reference TRBV5-1 and TRBJ2-2, is KAGVTQTPRYLIKTRGQQVTLSCSPISGHRSVSWYQQTPGQGLQFLFEYFSETQRNKGNFPGRFSGRQFSNSRSEMNVSTLELGDSALYLCASSLVPQGSNTGELFFGEGSRLTVL.

The V gene is TRBV7-3, the J gene TRBJ2-1; 15 bases match TRBD2. Germline V lookup: CDR1 SGHTA, CDR2 FQGTGA. The V gene end was trimmed by 5 bases and the J gene end by 2 bases; junction bases not matched to a gene: 10. This CDR3 comprises 19 residues. CDR3 region: CASSQIPGLAGGTYNEQFF. The CDR3 DNA sequence: TGTGCCAGCAGCCAAATACCGGGACTAGCGGGAGGTACCTACAATGAGCAGTTCTTC.

The CDR3 DNA reads TGTGCCTGGAGTGACTTTGGACTCGGATCCGCTTTCTTT. It translates to CAWSDFGLGSAFF. The chain carries TRBV30 and TRBJ1-1; D ambiguous. The germline V and J ends were trimmed by 1 base and 11 bases, with 17 bases remaining between them. Germline CDR1 reads GTSNPN; CDR2 reads SVGIG (reference sequence). This CDR3 region has 13 residues. The variable domain in full, completed from reference TRBV30 and TRBJ1-1, reads SQTIHQWPATLVQPVGSPLSLECTVEGTSNPNLYWYRQAAGRGLQLLFYSVGIGQISSEVPQNLSASRPQDRQFILSSKKLLLSDSGFYLCAWSDFGLGSAFFGQGTRLTVV.

Notes on this clone: Germline is not matched at one junction end, which may reflect a read error. The V and J genes are TRBV28 and TRBJ2-7, with 12 bases identical to TRBD2. The CDR3 has 14 amino acids. Germline V CDR1 and CDR2: MDHEN, SYDVKM. Here the CDR3 reads CASSSNFARLAGEF. Written as DNA, the CDR3 is TGTGCCAGCAGTTCAAACTTCGCTCGACTAGCGGGGGAATTC.

The chain recombines TRBV5-1 with TRBJ2-1; TRBD1 might be the D (6 bases). Germline lookup yields CDR1 SGHRS and CDR2 YFSETQ. The ends were cut back, 0 bases at V and 4 bases at J, with 8 bases in the middle. This CDR3 contains 14 residues. CDR3 residues: CASSLDRAYNEQFF. CDR3 nucleotide sequence: TGCGCCAGCAGCTTGGACAGGGCGTACAATGAGCAGTTCTTC.

The rearrangement joins TRBV18 to TRBJ2-7; D perhaps matches TRBD2 (5 bases). The CDR3 sequence is 14 residues long. Germline V gene data show CDR1 as KGHSH and CDR2 as LQKENI. Trimming removed 8 bases from V and 5 bases from J, with 19 bases in between. CDR3 sequence reads: CASRFSQRQDEQYF. CDR3 nucleotide sequence: TGTGCCAGCAGATTCTCACAGCGGCAGGACGAGCAGTACTTC.

J is TRBJ1-2 and V is TRBV28; 12 nucleotides align to TRBD1. With 2 bases clipped from V and 8 bases from J, the junction kept 9 bases outside the gene matches. This CDR3 has 16 amino acids. Germline assignment: CDR1 MDHEN and CDR2 SYDVKM. The CDR3 here is CASSLATGQGALGYTF. The DNA for the CDR3 is TGTGCCAGCAGTTTAGCAACGGGACAGGGGGCCTTGGGCTACACCTTC.

This chain links TRBV23-1 with TRBJ2-2; 7 bases agree with TRBD1. TRBV23-1 is labeled an ORF, and its function is uncertain. Trimming removed 1 base from V and 4 bases from J; junction bases left unmatched: 9. CDR3 length: 17 residues. The CDR3 DNA reads TGCGCCAGCAGTCAATGGGACAGCGAATCGTTCACCGGGGAGCTGTTTTTT. It yields the protein CASSQWDSESFTGELFF.

This clone was detected only a few times. The chain is built from TRBV9 and TRBJ2-1, with D uncertain. CDR3 length: 13 amino acids. Trimming shortened V by 2 bases and J by 4 bases, and 7 bases separated the two germline ends. Germline V gene data show CDR1 as SGDLS and CDR2 as YYNGEE. The CDR3 sequence: CASSVRQYNEQFF. The CDR3 DNA reads TGTGCCAGCAGCGTGAGACAATACAATGAGCAGTTCTTC. The variable domain in full, with the rest retrieved from reference TRBV9 and TRBJ2-1, is DSGVTQTPKHLITATGQRVTLRCSPRSGDLSVYWYQQSLDQGLQFLIQYYNGEERAKGNILERFSAQQFPDLHSELNLSSLELGDSALYFCASSVRQYNEQFFGPGTRLTVL.

J is TRBJ1-6 and V is TRBV7-9; D unclear. From germline, CDR1 is SEHNR and CDR2 FQNEAQ (reference sequence). The ends were cut back, 2 bases at V and 10 bases at J, with 9 bases in the middle. This CDR3 contains 13 residues. CDR3 bases: TGTGCCAGCAGCTTATTTCCGAGGTCACCCCTCCACTTT. Encoded protein: CASSLFPRSPLHF.

The chain combines TRBV7-3 with TRBJ2-7; 8 positions agree with TRBD1. In germline, CDR1 is SGHTA, CDR2 FQGTGA. Unmatched junction bases numbered 8, after V lost 5 bases and J lost 5 bases. This CDR3 region has 14 residues. This CDR3 reads CASSPTGQGHEQYF. The CDR3, as DNA: TGTGCCAGCAGCCCAACAGGACAGGGCCACGAGCAGTACTTC.

This clone was found once. The V gene is TRBV21-1, the J gene TRBJ2-7; the table's D call of TRBD1 was not tested on the DNA. TRBV21-1 is designated a pseudogene. The CDR3 is 16 residues long. The CDR3 reads CASSPNTKGGSYEQYF. The CDR3 nucleotides read TGTGCCAGCAGTCCGAACACAAAAGGGGGCTCCTACGAGCAGTACTTC.

The chain is built from TRBV9 and TRBJ2-2, with D perhaps matching TRBD1 (5 bases). Deletions cut 5 bases from V and 8 bases from J, with 16 bases between. The germline gives CDR1 SGDLS, CDR2 YYNGEE. CDR3 size: 14 residues. The CDR3 reads CASRAGHSPGELFF. The CDR3 DNA reads as TGTGCCAGCAGAGCCGGACATAGTCCAGGGGAGCTGTTTTTT.